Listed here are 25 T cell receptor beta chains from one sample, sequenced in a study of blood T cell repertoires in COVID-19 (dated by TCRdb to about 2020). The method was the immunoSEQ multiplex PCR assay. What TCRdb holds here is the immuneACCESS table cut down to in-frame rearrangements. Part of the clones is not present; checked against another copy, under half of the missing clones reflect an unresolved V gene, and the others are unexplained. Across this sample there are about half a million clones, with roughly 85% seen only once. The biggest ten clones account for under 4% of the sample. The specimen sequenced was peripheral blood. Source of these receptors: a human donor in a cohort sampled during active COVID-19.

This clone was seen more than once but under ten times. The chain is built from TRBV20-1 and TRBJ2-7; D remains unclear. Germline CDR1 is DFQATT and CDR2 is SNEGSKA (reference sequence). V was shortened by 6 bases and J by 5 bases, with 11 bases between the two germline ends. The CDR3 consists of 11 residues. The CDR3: CSATLGNEQYF. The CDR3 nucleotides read TGCAGTGCGACTCTCGGAAACGAGCAGTACTTC.

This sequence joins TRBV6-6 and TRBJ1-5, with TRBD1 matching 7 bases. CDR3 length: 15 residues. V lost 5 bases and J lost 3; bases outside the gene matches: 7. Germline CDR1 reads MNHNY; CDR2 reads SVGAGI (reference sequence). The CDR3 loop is CASSPPGGYNQPQHF. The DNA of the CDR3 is TGTGCCAGCAGTCCCCCAGGGGGTTACAATCAGCCCCAGCATTTT.

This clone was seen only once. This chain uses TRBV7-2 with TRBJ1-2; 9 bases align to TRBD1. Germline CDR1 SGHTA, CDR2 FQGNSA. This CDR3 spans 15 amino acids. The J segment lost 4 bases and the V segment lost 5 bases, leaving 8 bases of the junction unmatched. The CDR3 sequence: CASSRVQGAGYGYTF. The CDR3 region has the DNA TGTGCCAGCAGCCGCGTACAGGGGGCAGGCTATGGCTACACCTTC.

CDR3 DNA sequence: TGTGCCAGCAGCTTTCTAGGGGGGGCTGAAGCTTTCTTT. Translating it yields CASSFLGGAEAFF. The V and J genes are TRBV11-2 and TRBJ1-1; weak D call: TRBD1 (6 bases). The germline V gene has CDR1 SGHAT and CDR2 FQNNGV. V gave up 3 bases and J gave up 6 bases, with 11 bases separating them. This CDR3 contains 13 residues. Full variable domain (remainder filled in from reference TRBV11-2 and TRBJ1-1): EAGVAQSPRYKIIEKRQSVAFWCNPISGHATLYWYQQILGQGPKLLIQFQNNGVVDDSQLPKDRFSAERLKGVDSTLKIQPAKLEDSAVYLCASSFLGGAEAFFGQGTRLTVV.

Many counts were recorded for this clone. CDR3 residues: CASSQELADYSNQPQHF. The CDR3 DNA is TGCGCCAGCAGCCAAGAGTTGGCAGATTATAGCAATCAGCCCCAGCATTTT. The genes are TRBV4-1 and TRBJ1-5; D gene ambiguous. Trimming removed 0 bases at V and 0 bases at J, with 12 bases between. Looked up from germline, CDR1 is MGHRA and CDR2 is YSYEKL. The length of the CDR3 is 17 residues.

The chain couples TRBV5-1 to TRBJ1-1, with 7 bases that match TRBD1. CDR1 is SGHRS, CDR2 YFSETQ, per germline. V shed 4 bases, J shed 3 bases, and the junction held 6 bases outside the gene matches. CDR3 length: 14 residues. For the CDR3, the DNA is TGCGCCAGCAGCACCGGGACAGAGGACACTGAAGCTTTCTTT. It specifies CASSTGTEDTEAFF.

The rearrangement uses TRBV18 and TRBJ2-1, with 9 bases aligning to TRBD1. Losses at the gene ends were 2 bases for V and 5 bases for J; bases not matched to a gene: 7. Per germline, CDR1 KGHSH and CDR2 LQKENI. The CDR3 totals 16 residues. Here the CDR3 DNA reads TGTGCCAGCTCACCATCCGGGACAGGGCGCGACAATGAGCAGTTCTTC. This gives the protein CASSPSGTGRDNEQFF.

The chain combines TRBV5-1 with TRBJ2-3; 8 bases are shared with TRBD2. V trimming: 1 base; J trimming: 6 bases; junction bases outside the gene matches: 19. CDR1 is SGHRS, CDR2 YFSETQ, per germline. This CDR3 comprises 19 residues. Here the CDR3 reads CASSLTGAGLAGIRDTQYF. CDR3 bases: TGCGCCAGCAGCTTGACCGGAGCGGGGTTAGCGGGAATTCGGGATACGCAGTATTTT.

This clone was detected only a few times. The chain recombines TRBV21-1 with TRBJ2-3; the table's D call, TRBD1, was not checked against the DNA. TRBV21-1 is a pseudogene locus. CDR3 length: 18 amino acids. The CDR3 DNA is TGTGCCAGCAGCAAAGCTAGGGACAGGTTCTCTAGCACAGATACGCAGTATTTT. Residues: CASSKARDRFSSTDTQYF.

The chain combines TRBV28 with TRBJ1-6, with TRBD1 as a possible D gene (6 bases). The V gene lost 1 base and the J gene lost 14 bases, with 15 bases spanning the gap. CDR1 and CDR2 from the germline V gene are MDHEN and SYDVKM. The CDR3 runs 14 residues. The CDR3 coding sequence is TGTGCCAGCAGTTTATCAGGGGTTGATGGGGCCCTCCACTTT. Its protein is CASSLSGVDGALHF. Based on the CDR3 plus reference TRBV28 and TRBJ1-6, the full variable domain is DVKVTQSSRYLVKRTGEKVFLECVQDMDHENMFWYRQDPGLGLRLIYFSYDVKMKEKGDIPEGYSVSREKKERFSLILESASTNQTSMYLCASSLSGVDGALHFGNGTRLTVT.

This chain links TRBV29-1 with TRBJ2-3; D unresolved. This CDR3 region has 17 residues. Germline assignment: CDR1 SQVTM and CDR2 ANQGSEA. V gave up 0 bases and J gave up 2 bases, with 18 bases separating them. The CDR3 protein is CSVEDSKNNQYTDTQYF. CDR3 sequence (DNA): TGCAGCGTTGAAGATAGCAAAAACAACCAATACACAGATACGCAGTATTTT.

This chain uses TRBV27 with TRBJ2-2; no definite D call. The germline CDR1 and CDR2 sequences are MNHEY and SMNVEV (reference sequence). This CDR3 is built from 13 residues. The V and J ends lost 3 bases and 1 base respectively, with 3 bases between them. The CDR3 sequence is CASSFQNTGELFF. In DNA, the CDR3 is TGTGCCAGCAGTTTTCAGAACACCGGGGAGCTGTTTTTT.

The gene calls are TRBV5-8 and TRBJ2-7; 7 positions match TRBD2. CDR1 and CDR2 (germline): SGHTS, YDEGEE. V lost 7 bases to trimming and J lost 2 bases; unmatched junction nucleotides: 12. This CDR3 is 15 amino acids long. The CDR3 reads CASSRGAGLAYEQYF. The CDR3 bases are TGTGCCAGCTCCCGCGGAGCGGGGCTCGCCTACGAGCAGTACTTC.

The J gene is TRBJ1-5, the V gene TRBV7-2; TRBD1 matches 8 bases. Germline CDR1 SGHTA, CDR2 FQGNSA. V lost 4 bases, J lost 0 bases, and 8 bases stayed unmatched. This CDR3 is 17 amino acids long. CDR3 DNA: TGTGCCAGCAGCTCCGGCACAGGGGGGTATAGCAATCAGCCCCAGCATTTT. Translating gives CASSSGTGGYSNQPQHF.

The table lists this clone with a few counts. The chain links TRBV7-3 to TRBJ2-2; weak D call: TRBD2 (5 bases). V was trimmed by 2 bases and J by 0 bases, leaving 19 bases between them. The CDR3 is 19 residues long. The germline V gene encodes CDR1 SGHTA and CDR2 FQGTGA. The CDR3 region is CASSLRKLVVPSNTGELFF. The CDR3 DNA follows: TGTGCCAGCAGCTTACGGAAACTAGTCGTACCCTCGAACACCGGGGAGCTGTTTTTT.

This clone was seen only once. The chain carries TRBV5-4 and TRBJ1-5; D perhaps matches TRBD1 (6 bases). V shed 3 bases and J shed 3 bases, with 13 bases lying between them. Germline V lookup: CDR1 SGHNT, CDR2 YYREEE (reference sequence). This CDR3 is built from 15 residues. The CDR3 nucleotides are TGTGCCAGCAGCTCTCAGGGGAGAGACAATCAGCCCCAGCATTTT. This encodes CASSSQGRDNQPQHF.

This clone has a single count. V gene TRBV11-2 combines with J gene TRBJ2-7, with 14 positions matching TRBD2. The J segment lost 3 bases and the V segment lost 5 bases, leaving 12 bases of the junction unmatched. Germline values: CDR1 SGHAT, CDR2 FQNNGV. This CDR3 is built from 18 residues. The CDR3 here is CASSPPFGTSGGNYEQYF. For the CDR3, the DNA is TGTGCCAGCAGCCCGCCCTTCGGGACTAGCGGGGGAAACTACGAGCAGTACTTC.

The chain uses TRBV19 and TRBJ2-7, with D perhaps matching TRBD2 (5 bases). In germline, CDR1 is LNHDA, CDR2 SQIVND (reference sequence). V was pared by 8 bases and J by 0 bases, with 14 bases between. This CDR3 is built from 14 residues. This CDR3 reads CASGGLPGSYEQYF. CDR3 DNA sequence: TGTGCCAGTGGAGGTCTCCCCGGCTCCTACGAGCAGTACTTC. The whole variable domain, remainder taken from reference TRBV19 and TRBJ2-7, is DGGITQSPKYLFRKEGQNVTLSCEQNLNHDAMYWYRQDPGQGLRLIYYSQIVNDFQKGDIAEGYSVSREKKESFPLTVTSAQKNPTAFYLCASGGLPGSYEQYFGPGTRLTVT.

CDR3 nucleotide sequence: TGTGCCAGCACCGGGACTACCCCCTACGAGCAGTACTTC. This encodes CASTGTTPYEQYF. The chain recombines TRBV12-3 or TRBV12-4 with TRBJ2-7, with 7 bases aligning to TRBD2. After removal of 7 bases from V and 2 bases from J, the junction contained 5 bases not matched to a gene. The CDR3 is 13 amino acids.

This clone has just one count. CDR3 in amino acids: CASSLNEKLFF. The CDR3 DNA reads TGTGCCAGCTCCCTCAATGAAAAACTGTTTTTT. The rearrangement uses TRBV18 and TRBJ1-4; D is ambiguous. Trimming pared 6 bases from V and 5 bases from J, leaving 4 bases between. Germline CDR1 is KGHSH and CDR2 is LQKENI. The CDR3 runs to 11 residues.

DNA for the CDR3: TGTGCCAGCAGTTCCCTCCTTGGCGGCCCACCCCTCACAGATACGCAGTATTTT. Protein: CASSSLLGGPPLTDTQYF. The V call is TRBV27, the J call TRBJ2-3; the D is unclear. The CDR3 sequence is 18 residues long. Trimming took 4 bases from V and 2 from J, leaving 22 bases between them. Germline V gene data show CDR1 as MNHEY and CDR2 as SMNVEV (reference sequence).

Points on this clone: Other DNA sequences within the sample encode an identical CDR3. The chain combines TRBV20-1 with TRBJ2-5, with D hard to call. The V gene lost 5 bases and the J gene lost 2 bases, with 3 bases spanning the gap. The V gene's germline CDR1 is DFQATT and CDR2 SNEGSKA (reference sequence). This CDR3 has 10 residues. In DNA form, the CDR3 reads TGCAGTGCTTCACAAGAGACCCAGTACTTC. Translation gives CSASQETQYF.

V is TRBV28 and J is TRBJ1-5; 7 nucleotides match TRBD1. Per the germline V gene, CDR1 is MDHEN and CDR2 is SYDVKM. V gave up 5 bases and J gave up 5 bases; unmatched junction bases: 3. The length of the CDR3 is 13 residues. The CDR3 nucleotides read TGTGCCAGCAGTCAGACAGGGTATCAGCCCCAGCATTTT. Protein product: CASSQTGYQPQHF.

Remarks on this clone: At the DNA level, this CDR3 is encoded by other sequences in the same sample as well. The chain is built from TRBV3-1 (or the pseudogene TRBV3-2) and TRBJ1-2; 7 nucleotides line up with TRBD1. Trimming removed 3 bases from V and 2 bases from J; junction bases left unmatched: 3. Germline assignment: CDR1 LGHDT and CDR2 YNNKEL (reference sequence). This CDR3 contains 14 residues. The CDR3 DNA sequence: TGTGCCAGCAGCCAGGCAGGGGGGAACTATGGCTACACCTTC. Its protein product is CASSQAGGNYGYTF.

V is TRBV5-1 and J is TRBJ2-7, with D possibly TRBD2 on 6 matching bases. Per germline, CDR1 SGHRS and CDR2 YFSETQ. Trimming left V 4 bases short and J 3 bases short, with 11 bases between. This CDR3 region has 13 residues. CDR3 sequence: CASSPGLSYEQYF. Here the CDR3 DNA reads TGCGCCAGCAGCCCTGGACTAAGCTACGAGCAGTACTTC.